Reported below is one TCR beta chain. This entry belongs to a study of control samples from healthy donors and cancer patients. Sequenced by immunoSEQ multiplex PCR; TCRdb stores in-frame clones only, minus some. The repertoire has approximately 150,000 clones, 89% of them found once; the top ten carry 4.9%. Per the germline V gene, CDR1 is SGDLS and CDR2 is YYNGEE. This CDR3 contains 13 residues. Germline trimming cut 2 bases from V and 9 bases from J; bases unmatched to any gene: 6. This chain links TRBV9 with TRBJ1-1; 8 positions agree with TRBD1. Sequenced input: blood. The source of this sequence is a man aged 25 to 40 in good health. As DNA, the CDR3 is TGTGCCAGCAGCGTTGCAGGGGGCTGGCAAGCTTTCTTT. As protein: CASSVAGGWQAFF.